This TCR beta chain was found in a study of regulatory T cells in long-lasting Graves disease. Study results and caveats: Persistent disease exhibited a predilection for TRBV28, TRBJ1-2 and TRBJ2-5. Newly diagnosed Graves' patients had higher TCR diversity than persistent ones.

Comment on this clonotype: The antigen is undetermined.

Trimming pared 0 bases from V and 2 bases from J, leaving 9 bases between. The CDR3 loop spans 14 amino acids. Germline V CDR1 and CDR2: SGDLS, YYNGEE. Construction of TCR beta libraries relied on iRepertoire HTBI primers and on Arm-PCR targeting CDR3 regions. TCRdb independently ran MiXCR on the multiplex PCR reads; one entry per CDR3 protein. The sample carries 450,000 or so distinct CDR3 sequences, about 20% recorded once. As for time point: persistent/refractory GD, antithyroid drugs over 5 years with positive TRAb. Isolated PBMC RNA provided the starting material for the TCR library. Per American Thyroid Association guidelines, Graves' disease was diagnosed. Patients were from an endocrinology department in Xi'an, China.

The TCR was taken from a female donor with Graves disease. This chain uses TRBV9 with TRBJ2-7; tentative D call: TRBD2 (6 bases). The material was peripheral blood mononuclear cells (PBMCs), obtained when the disease was refractory, from a patient treated with antithyroid drugs. The CDR3 region is CASSVDGGPYEQYF. CDR3 nucleotides: TGTGCCAGCAGCGTAGACGGGGGTCCCTACGAGCAGTACTTC.